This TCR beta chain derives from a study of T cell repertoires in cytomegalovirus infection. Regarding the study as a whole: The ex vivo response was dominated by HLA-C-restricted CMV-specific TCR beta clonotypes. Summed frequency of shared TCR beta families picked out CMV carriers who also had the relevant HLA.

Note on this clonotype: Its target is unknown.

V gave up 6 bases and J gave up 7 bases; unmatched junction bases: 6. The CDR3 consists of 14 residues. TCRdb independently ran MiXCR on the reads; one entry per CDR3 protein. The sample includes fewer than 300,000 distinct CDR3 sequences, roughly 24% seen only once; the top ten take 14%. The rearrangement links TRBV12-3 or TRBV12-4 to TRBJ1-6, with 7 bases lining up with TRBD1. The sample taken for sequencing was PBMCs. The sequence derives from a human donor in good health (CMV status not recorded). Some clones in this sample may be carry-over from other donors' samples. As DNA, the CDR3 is TGTGCCAGCAGCGACAGGGCGCGAAATTCACCCCTCCACTTT. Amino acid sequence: CASSDRARNSPLHF.